The rows below give T cell receptor beta chains drawn from one sample of a study of PD-1 blockade in mismatch repair-deficient tumors. Here immunoSEQ multiplex PCR was the method, and the copy in TCRdb shows in-frame clones only, minus some. Among over 100,000 clones listed, about 80% were seen once. This specimen was peripheral blood, taken roughly 60 weeks after starting pembrolizumab. The source is an adult with mismatch repair-deficient cancer. The CDR3 runs from the conserved cysteine through the conserved F or W. A D gene is named only where the DNA matches it firmly. Only part of the rows carry a size: once, few, many, or a class if the clone is expanded.

>TRBV28|TRBJ1-4|NA|NA
CASSRGTLGRKEKLFF
TGTGCCAGCAGCCGCGGGACATTAGGTCGGAAAGAAAAACTGTTTTTT
>TRBV9|TRBJ1-3|NA|few
CASSRKADTSSGNTIYF
TGTGCCAGCAGCAGAAAAGCGGACACGAGCTCTGGAAACACCATATATTTT
>TRBV6-5|TRBJ2-7|NA|NA
CASSPTFGYSYEQYF
TGTGCCAGCAGCCCCACCTTCGGATATTCCTACGAGCAGTACTTC
>TRBV27|TRBJ1-5|NA|NA
CASSLIMGPNQPQHF
TGTGCCAGCAGTCTGATTATGGGCCCCAATCAGCCCCAGCATTTT
>TRBV4-3|TRBJ2-1|NA|NA
CASSQNLYNEQFF
TGCGCCAGCAGCCAAAACCTCTACAATGAGCAGTTCTTC
>TRBV7-2|TRBJ2-2|NA|NA
CASSHRSEATGELFF
TGTGCCAGCAGCCATCGATCGGAGGCCACCGGGGAGCTGTTTTTT
>TRBV7-2|TRBJ1-3|NA|NA
CASSLRGVSSGNTIYF
TGTGCCAGCAGCCTCCGAGGGGTCTCCTCTGGAAACACCATATATTTT
>TRBV5-4|TRBJ2-7|TRBD2|NA
CASSLLAGSGYEQYF
TGTGCCAGCAGCTTGCTAGCGGGGTCAGGTTACGAGCAGTACTTC
>TRBV7-3|TRBJ2-2|NA|NA
CASSLSGSSTGELFF
TGTGCCAGCAGCTTAAGCGGTTCATCCACCGGGGAGCTGTTTTTT
>TRBV30|TRBJ2-1|NA|NA
CAWTHSFAVSGTYNEQFF
TGTGCCTGGACTCATTCCTTCGCGGTTAGCGGAACATACAATGAGCAGTTCTTC
>TRBV7-3|TRBJ1-2|NA|few
CASSQQPNYGYTF
TGTGCCAGCAGCCAACAGCCTAACTATGGCTACACCTTC
>TRBV5-1|TRBJ2-2|TRBD2|NA
CASSFTAGGNTGELFF
TGCGCCAGCAGCTTCACAGCGGGAGGGAACACCGGGGAGCTGTTTTTT
>TRBV5-1|TRBJ1-1|TRBD1|NA
CASSRDIRDRGLLTEAFF
TGCGCCAGCAGCAGGGATATCCGGGACAGGGGTTTGTTGACTGAAGCTTTCTTT
>TRBV10-3|TRBJ1-1|NA|NA
CAISESEVQNTEAFF
TGTGCCATCAGTGAGTCGGAAGTGCAGAACACTGAAGCTTTCTTT
>TRBV7-9|TRBJ2-5|TRBD1|NA
CASSLETGGSETQYF
TGTGCCAGCAGCTTAGAGACAGGGGGCTCGGAGACCCAGTACTTC
>TRBV5-1|TRBJ1-1|NA|NA
CASSLTGGGNTEAFF
TGCGCCAGCAGCCTAACCGGAGGAGGGAACACTGAAGCTTTCTTT
>TRBV11-1|TRBJ2-1|NA|NA
CASSLKRAGGEQFF
TGTGCCAGCAGCTTAAAGCGAGCGGGCGGTGAGCAGTTCTTC
>TRBV14|TRBJ1-2|NA|NA
CASSQRQDYGYTF
TGTGCCAGCAGCCAAAGACAGGACTATGGCTACACCTTC
>TRBV2|TRBJ2-1|TRBD2|once
CASGETSHEQFF
TGTGCCAGCGGTGAGACTAGCCATGAGCAGTTCTTC
>TRBV19|TRBJ2-1|TRBD2|NA
CASSSGGNPNEQFF
TGTGCCAGTAGTTCGGGAGGTAATCCCAATGAGCAGTTCTTC
>TRBV5-6|TRBJ1-1|TRBD1|NA
CASSPWDSNTEAFF
TGTGCCAGCAGCCCCTGGGACAGTAACACTGAAGCTTTCTTT
>TRBV7-3|TRBJ2-3|TRBD2|NA
CASSLAGAITDTQYF
TGTGCCAGCAGCTTAGCGGGAGCGATCACAGATACGCAGTATTTT
>TRBV4-1|TRBJ2-7|TRBD2|once
CASSPWGEGYEQYF
TGCGCCAGCAGCCCGTGGGGGGAGGGCTACGAGCAGTACTTC
>TRBV6-5|TRBJ2-3|NA|NA
CASSYLDRSTQYF
TGTGCCAGCAGTTACCTTGACCGCTCTACGCAGTATTTT
>TRBV7-3|TRBJ2-3|NA|NA
CASSLRTRTHTDTQYF
TGTGCCAGCAGCTTAAGGACTCGAACGCATACAGATACGCAGTATTTT
>TRBV19|TRBJ1-3|NA|NA
CASSIYSSSGNTIYF
TGTGCCAGTAGTATTTACTCGAGCTCTGGAAACACCATATATTTT
>TRBV11-3|TRBJ1-1|TRBD1|NA
CASREQGADAFF
TGTGCCAGCAGAGAACAGGGGGCGGATGCTTTCTTT
>TRBV21-1|TRBJ2-3|NA|NA
CASFSGNRVDTQYF
TGTGCCAGCTTTAGCGGGAATCGGGTAGATACGCAGTATTTT
>TRBV7-8|TRBJ2-7|NA|NA
CASSLAIGIYEQYF
TGTGCCAGCAGCTTAGCGATAGGAATCTACGAGCAGTACTTC
>TRBV7-2|TRBJ2-1|NA|NA
CASSLQGPYNEQFF
TGTGCCAGCAGCTTGCAGGGCCCCTACAATGAGCAGTTCTTC
>TRBV5-6|TRBJ1-2|NA|few
CASSTWGYGYTF
TGTGCCAGCAGCACCTGGGGCTATGGCTACACCTTC
>TRBV2|TRBJ2-3|TRBD1|few
CASSVDRGPTDTQYF
TGTGCCAGCAGTGTGGACAGGGGGCCCACAGATACGCAGTATTTT
>TRBV28|TRBJ2-7|NA|NA
CASSAKPWAEQYF
TGTGCCAGCAGCGCAAAACCCTGGGCCGAGCAGTACTTC
>TRBV28|TRBJ1-5|TRBD1|NA
CASSPRGTGYQPQHF
TGTGCCAGCAGCCCCCGAGGGACAGGGTACCAGCCCCAGCATTTT
>TRBV19|TRBJ1-2|NA|NA
CASSIATVRGGVYGYTF
TGTGCCAGTAGTATAGCCACGGTTCGGGGGGGCGTCTATGGCTACACCTTC
>TRBV7-9|TRBJ2-3|NA|NA
CASSLTDTQYF
TGTGCCAGCAGCCTAACAGATACGCAGTATTTT
>TRBV30|TRBJ1-2|NA|NA
CDWSATGFNYGYTF
TGTGACTGGAGCGCTACAGGTTTTAACTATGGCTACACCTTC
>TRBV14|TRBJ2-5|NA|NA
CASSQDFGVQETQYF
TGTGCCAGCAGCCAAGATTTTGGGGTCCAAGAGACCCAGTACTTC
>TRBV11-3|TRBJ2-1|NA|NA
CASSLASQYNEQFF
TGTGCCAGCAGCTTAGCTAGCCAGTACAATGAGCAGTTCTTC
>TRBV6-6|TRBJ2-1|NA|NA
CASSYSWGFEQFF
TGTGCCAGCAGTTACTCGTGGGGATTTGAGCAGTTCTTC
>TRBV6-1|TRBJ2-3|NA|NA
CASSVQDTQYF
TGTGCCAGCAGTGTGCAGGATACGCAGTATTTT